This T cell receptor (beta chain) was identified during a study of Ad26.COV2.S vaccination and SARS-CoV-2 variants (dated by TCRdb to 2020 to 2022). Looking at the study overall: The specificity and breadth of SARS-CoV-2-reactive T cell receptors after Ad26.COV2.S vaccination were assessed by TCRbeta repertoire sequencing. The TCR-sequenced set comprised around 30 samples: approximately 20 Ad26.COV2.S vaccine recipients, 5 placebo recipients and 8 SARS-CoV-2 convalescent individuals.

According to the study, the label for this sample's time point signals: individuals recovered from natural SARS-CoV-2 infection. Trimming removed 5 bases from V and 3 bases from J, leaving 11 bases between the germline ends. Its CDR3 holds 13 amino acids, cysteine through phenylalanine. Kept here is only the CDR3 DNA, which spans 39 bases and is read in frame from base 1. Reading the germline V gene gives CDR1 SGHVS and CDR2 FQNEAQ. The immunoSEQ Assay was used to sequence TCRbeta CDR3 regions. After extraction, genomic DNA underwent amplification by bias-controlled multiplex PCR, followed by high-throughput sequencing. The source study handled its data this way. Collapsing and filtering of sequences were performed to quantify the absolute abundance of each unique TCRbeta CDR3 region. T cell fraction was estimated by normalization of TCRbeta template counts to usable DNA, with usable DNA being measured through amplification of reference genes present in all nucleated cells. Repertoire TCRs were annotated as SARS-CoV-2-specific by exact matching of V gene, CDR3 amino acid sequence and J gene to a known reactive TCR set. The reference SARS-CoV-2 TCR set came from MIRA and was filtered for enrichment in COVID-19-positive ImmuneCODE repertoires, removing public or cross-reactive TCRs. Using the MIRA antigens, annotated TCRs were further analysed by specific ORF or by position within an ORF. Breadth was defined as the number of annotated unique rearrangements divided by the total number of unique productive rearrangements, and depth was defined as the summed frequency of the annotated unique rearrangements. Two-sided Wilcoxon rank-sum tests were used to compare TCR breadth between groups. TCRdb stores this immuneACCESS table with in-frame sequences only. Part of the clones is absent; in the studies checked, under half of the shortfall reflects unresolved V genes, and no reason is known for the rest. The DNA gave D and trimming, while V, J and clone size come from that table. This sample is represented by around 350,000 clones; under 95% of them were singletons. Clones ranked in the top ten supply 3.5% to 4.5% of the sample.

Study-wide conclusions, independent of this receptor: After vaccination, spike-specific CD8+ and CD4+ T cell responses were reported to show substantial breadth. Vaccine and placebo recipients had similar non-spike TCR breadth, a finding consistent with the vaccine containing only spike. Compared with placebo recipients, Ad26.COV2.S recipients showed higher spike-specific TCR breadth (P = 0.0014). It was noted by the authors that total T cell responses may have been underestimated by the TCR breadth and depth analyses.

Details on this clone: Its antigen is unknown. There are no base qualities to consult, and no much larger clone falls within one base.

The sequence was obtained from a human donor who had recovered from COVID-19. Recombination joined TRBV7-8 with TRBJ2-7, with the D gene too uncertain to name. This specimen was peripheral blood, taken after recovery from COVID-19. Here is the DNA: TGTGCCAGCAGCCGAGCTCAAGGCTACGAGCAGTACTTC. It is translated as CASSRAQGYEQYF.